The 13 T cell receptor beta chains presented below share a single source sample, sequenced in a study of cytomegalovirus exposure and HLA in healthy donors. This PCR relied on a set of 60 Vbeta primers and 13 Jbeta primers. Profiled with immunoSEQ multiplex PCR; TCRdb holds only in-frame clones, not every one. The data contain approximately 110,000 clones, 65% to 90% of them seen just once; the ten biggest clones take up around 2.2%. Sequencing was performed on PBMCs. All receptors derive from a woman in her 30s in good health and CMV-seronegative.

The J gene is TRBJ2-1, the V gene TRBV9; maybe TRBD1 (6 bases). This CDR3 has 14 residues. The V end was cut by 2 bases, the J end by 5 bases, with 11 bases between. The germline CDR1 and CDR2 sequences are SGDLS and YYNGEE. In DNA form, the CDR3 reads TGTGCCAGCAGCGTTTATGCAGGGGACAATGAGCAGTTCTTC. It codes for CASSVYAGDNEQFF. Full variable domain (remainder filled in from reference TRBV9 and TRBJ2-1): DSGVTQTPKHLITATGQRVTLRCSPRSGDLSVYWYQQSLDQGLQFLIQYYNGEERAKGNILERFSAQQFPDLHSELNLSSLELGDSALYFCASSVYAGDNEQFFGPGTRLTVL.

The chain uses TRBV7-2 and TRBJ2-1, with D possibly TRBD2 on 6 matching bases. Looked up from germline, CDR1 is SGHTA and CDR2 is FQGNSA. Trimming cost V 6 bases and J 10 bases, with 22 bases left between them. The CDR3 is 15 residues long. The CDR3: CASSSTSGVAKEQFF. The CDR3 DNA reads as TGTGCCAGCAGTTCCACCTCGGGAGTTGCGAAGGAGCAGTTCTTC.

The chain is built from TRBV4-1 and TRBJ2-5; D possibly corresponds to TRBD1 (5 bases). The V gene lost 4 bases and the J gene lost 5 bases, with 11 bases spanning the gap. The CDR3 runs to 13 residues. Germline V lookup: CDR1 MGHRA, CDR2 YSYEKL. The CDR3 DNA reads TGCGCCAGCAGCCTACAACCAGGGGAGACCCAGTACTTC. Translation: CASSLQPGETQYF.

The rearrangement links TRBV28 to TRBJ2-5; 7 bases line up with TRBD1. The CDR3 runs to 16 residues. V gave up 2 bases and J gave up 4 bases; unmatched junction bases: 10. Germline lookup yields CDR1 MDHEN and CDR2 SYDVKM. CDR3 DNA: TGTGCCAGCAGTTTAAGATCGACAGGGCGGAGAGAGACCCAGTACTTC. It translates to CASSLRSTGRRETQYF.

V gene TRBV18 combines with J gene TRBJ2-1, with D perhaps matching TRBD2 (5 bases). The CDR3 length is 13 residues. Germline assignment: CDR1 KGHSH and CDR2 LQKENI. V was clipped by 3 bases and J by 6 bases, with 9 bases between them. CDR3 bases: TGTGCCAGCTCACCGTTTCTAGCCAATGAGCAGTTCTTC. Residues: CASSPFLANEQFF.

CDR3 in amino acids: CASSMASGSTDTQYF. The CDR3 DNA sequence: TGTGCCAGTAGTATGGCTAGCGGAAGCACAGATACGCAGTATTTT. The chain links TRBV19 to TRBJ2-3; 7 bases match TRBD2. Per the germline V gene, CDR1 is LNHDA and CDR2 is SQIVND (reference sequence). V shed 3 bases, J shed 0 bases, and the junction held 3 bases outside the gene matches. This CDR3 region has 15 residues.

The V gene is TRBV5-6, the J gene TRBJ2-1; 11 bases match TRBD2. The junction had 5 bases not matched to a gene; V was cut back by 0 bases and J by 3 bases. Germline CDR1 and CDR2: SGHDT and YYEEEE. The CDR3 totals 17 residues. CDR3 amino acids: CASSLAGTSGYYNEQFF. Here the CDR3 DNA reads TGTGCCAGCAGCTTGGCCGGGACTAGCGGTTACTACAATGAGCAGTTCTTC.

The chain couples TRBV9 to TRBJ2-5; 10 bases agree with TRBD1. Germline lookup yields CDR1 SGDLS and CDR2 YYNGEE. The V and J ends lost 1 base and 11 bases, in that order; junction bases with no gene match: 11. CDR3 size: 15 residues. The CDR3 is CASSVYVDRGGEQYF. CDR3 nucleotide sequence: TGTGCCAGCAGCGTATACGTGGACAGGGGGGGGGAGCAGTACTTC.

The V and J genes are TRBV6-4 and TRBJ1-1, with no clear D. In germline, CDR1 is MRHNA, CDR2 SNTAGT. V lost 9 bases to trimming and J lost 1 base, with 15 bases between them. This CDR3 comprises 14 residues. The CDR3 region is CARPPWNRNTEAFF. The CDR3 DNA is TGTGCCAGGCCCCCCTGGAACAGGAACACTGAAGCTTTCTTT.

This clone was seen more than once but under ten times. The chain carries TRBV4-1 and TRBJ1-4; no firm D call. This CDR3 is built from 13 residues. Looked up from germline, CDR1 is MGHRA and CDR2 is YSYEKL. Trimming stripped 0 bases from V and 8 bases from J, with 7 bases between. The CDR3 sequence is CASSQDREEKLFF. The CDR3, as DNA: TGCGCCAGCAGCCAAGACCGGGAGGAAAAACTGTTTTTT.

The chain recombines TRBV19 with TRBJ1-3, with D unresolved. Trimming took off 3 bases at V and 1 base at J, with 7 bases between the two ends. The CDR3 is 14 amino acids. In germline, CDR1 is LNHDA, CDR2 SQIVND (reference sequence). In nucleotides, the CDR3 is TGTGCCAGTAGTATGTCATTTTCTGGAAACACCATATATTTT. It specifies CASSMSFSGNTIYF.

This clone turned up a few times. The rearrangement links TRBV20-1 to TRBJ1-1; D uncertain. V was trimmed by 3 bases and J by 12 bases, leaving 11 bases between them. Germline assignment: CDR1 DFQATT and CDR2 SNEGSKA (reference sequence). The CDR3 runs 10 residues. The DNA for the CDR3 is TGCAGTGCTAGGGGCAGTTCAACTTTCTTT. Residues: CSARGSSTFF.

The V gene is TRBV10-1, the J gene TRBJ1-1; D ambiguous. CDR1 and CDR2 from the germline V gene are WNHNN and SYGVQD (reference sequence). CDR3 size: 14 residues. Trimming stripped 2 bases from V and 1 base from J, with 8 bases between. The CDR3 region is CASSEESGNTEAFF. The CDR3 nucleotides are TGCGCCAGCAGTGAGGAATCGGGGAACACTGAAGCTTTCTTT.